This is a list of T cell receptor beta chains from one sample in a study of beta chain features in type 1 diabetes. Repertoires were generated with immunoSEQ multiplex PCR, while TCRdb's copy carries only in-frame clones and drops some. This table has under 800,000 clones, roughly a sixth appearing once. The sample was naive CD4+ T cells from blood. Receptors originate from a man younger than 35 in good health. Each CDR3 is given with its conserved first and last residue. A D gene is named only where the DNA matches it firmly. Only part of the rows carry a size: once, few, many, or a class if the clone is expanded.

d_call clone_size j_call v_call cdr3_nt cdr3_aa
- few TRBJ1-2 TRBV28 TGTGCCAGCAGCCAAAGTTTTTATGGCTACACCTTC CASSQSFYGYTF
TRBD2 - TRBJ2-1 TRBV7-9 TGTGCCAGCAGCTTAAGGTGGTTGGGGTCGACTAGCGAGGTCCATGAGCAGTTCTTC CASSLRWLGSTSEVHEQFF
- - TRBJ1-5 TRBV30 TGTGCCTGTTCGGCCCAGGGAAATCAGCCCCAGCATTTT CACSAQGNQPQHF
TRBD1 few TRBJ2-7 TRBV10-3 TGTGCCATCAGGCAGTCGGGACAGGGTCACGAGCAGTACTTC CAIRQSGQGHEQYF
TRBD1 - TRBJ1-1 TRBV18 TGTGCCAGCTCTTCAGGGGGGGAGTCTGAAGCTTTCTTT CASSSGGESEAFF
TRBD1 - TRBJ2-7 TRBV5-4 TGTGCCAGCAGCTTGGAGATGGACAGGGTCTACGAGCAGTACTTC CASSLEMDRVYEQYF
TRBD2 - TRBJ2-3 TRBV27 TGTGCCAGCAGTTTTTGGGTAGCGGGAACCACAGATACGCAGTATTTT CASSFWVAGTTDTQYF
- - TRBJ2-7 TRBV5-1 TGCGCCAGCAGAGGTGGATCCTACGAGCAGTACTTC CASRGGSYEQYF
- few TRBJ2-7 TRBV9 TGTGCCAGCAGCGTAGGCGACAGGCGTTTGGGGGAGCAGTACTTC CASSVGDRRLGEQYF
- few TRBJ2-3 TRBV19 TGTGCCAGTAGTCCAGGGGGGGCAGATACGCAGTATTTT CASSPGGADTQYF
TRBD1 - TRBJ1-2 TRBV5-1 TGCGCCAGCACACTCCCCGGGACAGGGACCGGCTACACCTTC CASTLPGTGTGYTF
- - TRBJ2-1 TRBV5-1 TGCGCCAGCAGCCCGGGGACCCCCAATGAGCAGTTCTTC CASSPGTPNEQFF
- - TRBJ1-5 TRBV7-2 TGTGCCAGCAGCTTAGGACAGAGCCTTAGCAATCAGCCCCAGCATTTT CASSLGQSLSNQPQHF
TRBD1 few TRBJ2-7 TRBV29-1 TGCAGCGTTGATGTAGGGGGCACCTCCTACGAGCAGTACTTC CSVDVGGTSYEQYF
TRBD2 - TRBJ2-3 TRBV7-9 TGTGCCAGCAGCAAACTAGCGGGATCTACAGATACGCAGTATTTT CASSKLAGSTDTQYF
TRBD1 - TRBJ2-7 TRBV18 TGTGCCAGCTCACCAGGACAGGGGGCTTCCTACGAGCAGTACTTC CASSPGQGASYEQYF
- - TRBJ1-2 TRBV9 TGTGCCAGCAGCGGTCTCGGGACTGGCTATGGCTACACCTTC CASSGLGTGYGYTF
- few TRBJ1-2 TRBV30 TGTGCCTGGAGTGTACAAGGCTACACCTTC CAWSVQGYTF
TRBD2 - TRBJ2-5 TRBV27 TGTGCCAGCAGTTCTCGGAAAGGGACTAGCGGACAAGAGACCCAGTACTTC CASSSRKGTSGQETQYF
- - TRBJ2-2 TRBV19 TGTGCCAGTAACTATAGGACGACGAACACCGGGGAGCTGTTTTTT CASNYRTTNTGELFF
- - TRBJ2-7 TRBV18 TGTGCCAGCTCACCACAGGCCAGAAGCTACGAGCAGTACTTC CASSPQARSYEQYF
- - TRBJ2-6 TRBV4-2 TGTGCCAGCAGCCGGGACTCTGGGGCCAACGTCCTGACTTTC CASSRDSGANVLTF
- - TRBJ2-1 TRBV5-1 TGCGCCAGCAGCTTGGTTCCGGGAACCTACAATGAGCAGTTCTTC CASSLVPGTYNEQFF
- few TRBJ2-5 TRBV29-1 TGCAGCGTTGAACGCCCGTGGGGCCAAGAGACCCAGTACTTC CSVERPWGQETQYF
- - TRBJ1-2 TRBV4-1 TGCGCCAGCAGCCAAGGTTGGACAGTTACTAACTATGGCTACACCTTC CASSQGWTVTNYGYTF
- - TRBJ2-2 TRBV7-2 TGTGCCAGCAGCTCGGCGGGGGCTACGAACACCGGGGAGCTGTTTTTT CASSSAGATNTGELFF
- few TRBJ1-4 TRBV10-3 TGTGCCATCAGTGACAGTGGTGAAAAACTGTTTTTT CAISDSGEKLFF
- few TRBJ2-7 TRBV11-3 TGTGCCAGCAGCTTACGTGGGGCCTACGAGCAGTACTTC CASSLRGAYEQYF
- - TRBJ2-1 TRBV9 TGTGCCAGCAGCTCCCCAGGGAGGATTTACAATGAGCAGTTCTTC CASSSPGRIYNEQFF
- few TRBJ1-5 TRBV6-5 TGTGCCAGCAGCACGTCCGCGGGGTCTAGGTCCCAGCATTTT CASSTSAGSRSQHF
TRBD1 - TRBJ2-3 TRBV10-3 TGTGCCATCAGTGAGTCTGTCAGGGGGAGCGCAGATACGCAGTATTTT CAISESVRGSADTQYF
TRBD1 few TRBJ1-2 TRBV5-1 TGCGCCAGCAGCTTGGCCAGCTCGCCTGACAGGGCCTATGGCTACACCTTC CASSLASSPDRAYGYTF
- few TRBJ2-5 TRBV9 TGTGCCAGCAGTGCCGGACCGGGACGGGAGACCCAGTACTTC CASSAGPGRETQYF
TRBD1 - TRBJ1-5 TRBV7-2 TGTGCCAGCAGCCTAATCCCGGGACAGGGTCATCAGCCCCAGCATTTT CASSLIPGQGHQPQHF
- few TRBJ2-6 TRBV4-2 TGTGCCAGCAGCCAAGTACAAAGGGGCTCTGGGGCCAACGTCCTGACTTTC CASSQVQRGSGANVLTF
TRBD1 - TRBJ2-7 TRBV18 TGTGCCAGCTCACCCCGACAGGGGGAAGCCTACGAGCAGTACTTC CASSPRQGEAYEQYF
- few TRBJ2-3 TRBV7-2 TGTGCCAGCAGCCTTAGCTTACGCACAGATACGCAGTATTTT CASSLSLRTDTQYF
- few TRBJ2-5 TRBV10-2 TGCGCCAGCAGTGAACCCCGGACAGACCGTCAAGAGACCCAGTACTTC CASSEPRTDRQETQYF
TRBD1 - TRBJ2-5 TRBV30 TGTGCCTGGAGTCCGGGACAGTGGGGAGAGACCCAGTACTTC CAWSPGQWGETQYF
TRBD2 few TRBJ2-5 TRBV4-2 TGTGCCAGCGCGACTAGCGGGGTGGCTGGAGAGACCCAGTACTTC CASATSGVAGETQYF
TRBD1 few TRBJ2-7 TRBV5-1 TGCGCCAGCAGCTTGCGCCCCAGGGGGAACTACGAGCAGTACTTC CASSLRPRGNYEQYF
TRBD2 few TRBJ2-3 TRBV11-2 TGTGCCAGCAGCTTAGATCAGGGAGCGGGAGGGAAAGATACGCAGTATTTT CASSLDQGAGGKDTQYF
- - TRBJ1-1 TRBV11-2 TGTGCCAGCAGCTTAGAGGGGGTGAACACTGAAGCTTTCTTT CASSLEGVNTEAFF
TRBD1 - TRBJ1-1 TRBV27 TGTGCCAGCAGCCGACAGGGGTTCAGCACTGAAGCTTTCTTT CASSRQGFSTEAFF
TRBD1 - TRBJ2-7 TRBV4-3 TGCGCCAGCAGCCAACTGATTACAGGGGGCTCGTACGAGCAGTACTTC CASSQLITGGSYEQYF
- few TRBJ2-5 TRBV5-4 TGTGCCAGCAGCTGGGCTTACCAAGAGACCCAGTACTTC CASSWAYQETQYF
- few TRBJ2-2 TRBV12-2 TGTGCAAGTCGCTTATCGACAGGGTCGGACACCGGGGAGCTGTTTTTT CASRLSTGSDTGELFF
- few TRBJ1-3 TRBV9 TGTGCCAGCAGCGTGACCCAGGGTGTAGGTGGAAACACCATATATTTT CASSVTQGVGGNTIYF
- - TRBJ1-4 TRBV28 TGTGCCAGCAGCCCATCCCCGAGGCCACGGAAGGGTGAAAAACTGTTTTTT CASSPSPRPRKGEKLFF
- few TRBJ2-1 TRBV9 TGTGCCAGCAGCGTAGCTTTGGGCCGAAGTAATAATGAGCAGTTCTTC CASSVALGRSNNEQFF
- - TRBJ1-5 TRBV29-1 TGCAGCGTTGAGGCGGGGGGAAACAATCAGCCCCAGCATTTT CSVEAGGNNQPQHF
- - TRBJ1-2 TRBV28 TGTGCCTGCGGGCACAATATTAACTATGGCTACACCTTC CACGHNINYGYTF
- - TRBJ1-6 TRBV1 TGCACCAGCAGCCGTTCTAGCGGATTCAGCTCCTATAATTCACCCCTCCACTTT CTSSRSSGFSSYNSPLHF
- many TRBJ2-1 TRBV10-3 TGTGCCATCAGTGAGACGGGGGCTGAGGAGCAGTTCTTC CAISETGAEEQFF
TRBD1 - TRBJ2-3 TRBV18 TGTGCCAGCCCGGGACAGGGTAGCACAGATACGCAGTATTTT CASPGQGSTDTQYF
TRBD1 - TRBJ1-1 TRBV18 TGTGCCAGCTCACCCGGACAGGGGAACACTGAAGCTTTCTTT CASSPGQGNTEAFF
- few TRBJ1-2 TRBV2 TGTGCCAGCATAAACAGGGAATATATCTATGGCTACACCTTC CASINREYIYGYTF